A selection of T cell receptor beta chains follows, all from one sample in a study of OX40 agonist ivuxolimab in advanced cancers. Profiling relied on immunoSEQ multiplex PCR, and the TCRdb table lists in-frame clones only, not all of them. The profile shows fewer than 30,000 clones, almost 90% of them singletons. This specimen consisted of CD4+ or CD8+ T cells sorted from blood, obtained in a trial of the OX40 agonist ivuxolimab. Receptors originate from an adult with an advanced solid tumor such as melanoma, head and neck, liver or kidney cancer. Both conserved end residues are part of each CDR3. A D gene is named only where the DNA matches it firmly. Clone size is shown for a subset of rows, as once, few, many or a class of expanded clone.

V	D	J	size	DNA	CDR3
TRBV27	-	TRBJ1-5	-	TGTGCCAGCAGTACTCTGGGGGCGAGTAATCAGCCCCAGCATTTT	CASSTLGASNQPQHF
TRBV10-1	TRBD2	TRBJ2-2	-	TGCGCCAGCAGTGAGAGTGGGATAACTAGCGAGCTAGGGGAGCTGTTTTTT	CASSESGITSELGELFF
TRBV6-1	-	TRBJ2-3	-	TGTGCCAGCGGGGCCCGAGGGGACACAGATACGCAGTATTTT	CASGARGDTDTQYF
TRBV11-2	-	TRBJ1-2	-	TGTGCCAGCAGCTTTCGGGAGGGAGAGTTCTATGGCTACACCTTC	CASSFREGEFYGYTF
TRBV9	-	TRBJ1-1	-	TGTGCCAGCAGCGCAAACGACGTTCGAGGCACTGAAGCTTTCTTT	CASSANDVRGTEAFF
TRBV14	TRBD2	TRBJ2-1	-	TGTGCCAGCAGCCCCACCGGACTAGCGGGAGAATGGGGTGAGCAGTTCTTC	CASSPTGLAGEWGEQFF
TRBV11-2	-	TRBJ2-2	-	TGTGCCAGCACGGGACATGATATCACCGGGGAGCTGTTTTTT	CASTGHDITGELFF
TRBV28	-	TRBJ2-3	once	TGTGCCAGCCTTAACATTAACACAGACTCACTGATTTCCACAGATACGCAGTATTTT	CASLNINTDSLISTDTQYF
TRBV6-1	-	TRBJ1-2	once	TGTGCCAGCAGTGAATTCGACAGGACCCCTTCCTATGGCTACACCTTC	CASSEFDRTPSYGYTF
TRBV5-4	TRBD2	TRBJ2-5	-	TGTGCCAGCAGCGGGACTAGCGGGGCTAACCAAGAGACCCAGTACTTC	CASSGTSGANQETQYF
TRBV11-2	TRBD1	TRBJ1-2	-	TGTGCCAGCAGACGACCGGGACAGGAGGGCTACACCTTC	CASRRPGQEGYTF
TRBV13	-	TRBJ2-3	-	TGTGCCAGCAGCTTAGGCCCTAGCCCAGATACGCAGTATTTT	CASSLGPSPDTQYF
TRBV19	TRBD2	TRBJ2-1	few	TGTGCCAGTAGTCCAACTAGCGGGAGTTACAATGAGCAGTTCTTC	CASSPTSGSYNEQFF
TRBV10-2	TRBD2	TRBJ2-3	-	TGCGCCAGCAGGCGACTAGCCGCGGGGATGAATACGCAGTATTTT	CASRRLAAGMNTQYF
TRBV11-1	-	TRBJ2-3	-	TGTGCCAGCAGCTCCACTCGGGGTACGCAGTATTTT	CASSSTRGTQYF
TRBV9	-	TRBJ1-4	-	TGTGCCAGCAGCCCTCGGACCCCAGGGATTGAAAAACTGTTTTTT	CASSPRTPGIEKLFF
TRBV29-1	TRBD1	TRBJ2-5	-	TGCAGCGTTGAAAGGGGACAGGGTGAGGAGACCCAGTACTTC	CSVERGQGEETQYF
TRBV5-4	-	TRBJ2-3	-	TGTGCCAGCAGCCAGCTCGGGGCCGATACGCAGTATTTT	CASSQLGADTQYF
TRBV1	-	TRBJ1-1	-	TGCACCAGCAGCCAACAGGGGAGGCTGGGCACTGAAGCTTTCTTT	CTSSQQGRLGTEAFF
TRBV4-3	-	TRBJ1-6	few	TGCGCCAGCAGCCCAAGTTTGGACACCGTTTCACCCCTCCACTTT	CASSPSLDTVSPLHF
TRBV25-1	-	TRBJ1-2	-	TGTGCCAGCAGTGATCTCGGGGGCCTCAACGATATTATCTATGGCTACACCTTC	CASSDLGGLNDIIYGYTF
TRBV9	TRBD2	TRBJ2-1	once	TGTGCCAGCAGCGTTGGGGGAGGGCACAATGAGCAGTTCTTC	CASSVGGGHNEQFF
TRBV6-1	-	TRBJ2-2	few	TGTGCCAGCAGCCCAGACCAGGAGGCTATCGGGGAGCTGTTTTTT	CASSPDQEAIGELFF